These T cell receptor beta chains were read from a single sample in a study of blood T cell repertoires in COVID-19. The data were produced by immunoSEQ multiplex PCR, yet TCRdb's version contains in-frame clones alone and is incomplete. Found here are about 74,000 clones, over 70% of them singletons; the top ten hold over 20%. The specimen sequenced was peripheral blood. These receptors all come from a man aged 65 to 85 with acute or convalescent COVID-19. CDR3s include the opening cysteine and the closing phenylalanine or tryptophan. A D gene is named only where the DNA matches it firmly. For some rows the clone size is stated as once, few or many, or as a class when expanded; others skip it.

j_call,clone_size,v_call,d_call,cdr3_nt,cdr3_aa
TRBJ1-2,few,TRBV10-3,.,TGTGCCATCAGTCCGGGACTGAACTATGGCTACACCTTC,CAISPGLNYGYTF
TRBJ2-1,.,TRBV28,TRBD1,TGTGCCAGCAGCTCTTCCGGGACAGTGACCTACAATGAGCAGTTCTTC,CASSSSGTVTYNEQFF
TRBJ1-6,.,TRBV18,TRBD1,TGTGCCAGCTCCCCAGGACAGGGGAGCTCCTATAATTCACCCCTCCACTTT,CASSPGQGSSYNSPLHF
TRBJ1-1,.,TRBV18,.,TGTGCCAGCTCACCAAAGGACCTCCCGGGAGCTGAAGCTTTCTTT,CASSPKDLPGAEAFF
TRBJ1-1,few,TRBV9,TRBD1,TGTGCCAGCAGCGTATGGGCAGGGGGTAACACTGAAGCTTTCTTT,CASSVWAGGNTEAFF
TRBJ2-7,.,TRBV7-2,TRBD2,TGTGCCAGCAGCTTAGCGGGGCGACTAGCGGGTGATGAGCAGTACTTC,CASSLAGRLAGDEQYF
TRBJ2-2,.,TRBV14,.,TGTGCCAGCAGCCGTCAGTTCGCGAACACCGGGGAGCTGTTTTTT,CASSRQFANTGELFF
TRBJ2-2,.,TRBV6-2/TRBV6-3,TRBD1,TGTGCCAGCAGTTACGCACAGGGGGCGGTGTGGACCGGGGAGCTGTTTTTT,CASSYAQGAVWTGELFF
TRBJ2-7,.,TRBV10-3,.,TGTGCCATCAGCCGGGACATAAGCTACGAGCAGTACTTC,CAISRDISYEQYF
TRBJ2-7,.,TRBV14,.,TGTGCCAGCAGCCAAGAAGCATCATTTACGGTCTACGAGCAGTACTTC,CASSQEASFTVYEQYF
TRBJ2-7,few,TRBV2,.,TGTGCCAGCAGGGGCAGGGGAACCTACGAGCAGTACTTC,CASRGRGTYEQYF
TRBJ2-7,.,TRBV25-1,.,TGTGCCTCAGGTCATACTTCCTACGAGCAGTACTTC,CASGHTSYEQYF
TRBJ2-3,few,TRBV7-9,.,TGTGCCAGCAGCCCGGCGCAGGTCACAGATACGCAGTATTTT,CASSPAQVTDTQYF
TRBJ1-1,few,TRBV4-3,.,TGCGCCAGCAGCCAAGAGGCAGGGACAAATATGAACACTGAAGCTTTCTTT,CASSQEAGTNMNTEAFF
TRBJ2-2,once,TRBV19,.,TGTGCCAGTAGTCTCGGGACCGGGGAGCTGTTTTTT,CASSLGTGELFF
TRBJ2-7,few,TRBV28,.,TGTGCCAGCAAGCCCGAAACAGGCAAGAACGAGCAGTACTTC,CASKPETGKNEQYF
TRBJ2-6,.,TRBV7-9,.,TGTGCCAGCAGCTCAGGGTCATTCTCTGGGGCCAACGTCCTGACTTTC,CASSSGSFSGANVLTF
TRBJ1-2,.,TRBV5-8,TRBD1,TGTGCCAGCAGCGTTAACAGGGGTTTAGGCTACACCTTC,CASSVNRGLGYTF
TRBJ2-7,.,TRBV7-3,.,TGTGCCAGCAGCTGGGACACCGGCTACGAGCAGTACTTC,CASSWDTGYEQYF
TRBJ1-2,.,TRBV19,TRBD1,TGTGCCAGTAGTATCCCGGGACAGGGGTATGGCTACACCTTC,CASSIPGQGYGYTF
TRBJ2-5,once,TRBV6-5,.,TGTGCCAGCAGGCCACAGGGACAAGAGACCCAGTACTTC,CASRPQGQETQYF
TRBJ1-1,.,TRBV6-2/TRBV6-3,TRBD1,TGTGCCAGCAGCGATCCTCAGGGGGTCGGCACTGAAGCTTTCTTT,CASSDPQGVGTEAFF
TRBJ2-7,.,TRBV11-2,TRBD2,TGTGCCAGCAGCATAAATTCCGGGACTAGCGGTTATAGCTCCTACGAGCAGTACTTC,CASSINSGTSGYSSYEQYF
TRBJ1-2,few,TRBV18,TRBD1,TGTGCCAGCTCACCACCGTCCGGGACAGGCTATGGCTACACCTTC,CASSPPSGTGYGYTF
TRBJ2-2,once,TRBV12-3/TRBV12-4,.,TGTGCCAGCAGATCTACGCGGATCGGGGAGCTGTTTTTT,CASRSTRIGELFF
TRBJ1-1,.,TRBV19,.,TGTGCCAGTAGTCTAGAACTAAGCGCTTTCTTT,CASSLELSAFF